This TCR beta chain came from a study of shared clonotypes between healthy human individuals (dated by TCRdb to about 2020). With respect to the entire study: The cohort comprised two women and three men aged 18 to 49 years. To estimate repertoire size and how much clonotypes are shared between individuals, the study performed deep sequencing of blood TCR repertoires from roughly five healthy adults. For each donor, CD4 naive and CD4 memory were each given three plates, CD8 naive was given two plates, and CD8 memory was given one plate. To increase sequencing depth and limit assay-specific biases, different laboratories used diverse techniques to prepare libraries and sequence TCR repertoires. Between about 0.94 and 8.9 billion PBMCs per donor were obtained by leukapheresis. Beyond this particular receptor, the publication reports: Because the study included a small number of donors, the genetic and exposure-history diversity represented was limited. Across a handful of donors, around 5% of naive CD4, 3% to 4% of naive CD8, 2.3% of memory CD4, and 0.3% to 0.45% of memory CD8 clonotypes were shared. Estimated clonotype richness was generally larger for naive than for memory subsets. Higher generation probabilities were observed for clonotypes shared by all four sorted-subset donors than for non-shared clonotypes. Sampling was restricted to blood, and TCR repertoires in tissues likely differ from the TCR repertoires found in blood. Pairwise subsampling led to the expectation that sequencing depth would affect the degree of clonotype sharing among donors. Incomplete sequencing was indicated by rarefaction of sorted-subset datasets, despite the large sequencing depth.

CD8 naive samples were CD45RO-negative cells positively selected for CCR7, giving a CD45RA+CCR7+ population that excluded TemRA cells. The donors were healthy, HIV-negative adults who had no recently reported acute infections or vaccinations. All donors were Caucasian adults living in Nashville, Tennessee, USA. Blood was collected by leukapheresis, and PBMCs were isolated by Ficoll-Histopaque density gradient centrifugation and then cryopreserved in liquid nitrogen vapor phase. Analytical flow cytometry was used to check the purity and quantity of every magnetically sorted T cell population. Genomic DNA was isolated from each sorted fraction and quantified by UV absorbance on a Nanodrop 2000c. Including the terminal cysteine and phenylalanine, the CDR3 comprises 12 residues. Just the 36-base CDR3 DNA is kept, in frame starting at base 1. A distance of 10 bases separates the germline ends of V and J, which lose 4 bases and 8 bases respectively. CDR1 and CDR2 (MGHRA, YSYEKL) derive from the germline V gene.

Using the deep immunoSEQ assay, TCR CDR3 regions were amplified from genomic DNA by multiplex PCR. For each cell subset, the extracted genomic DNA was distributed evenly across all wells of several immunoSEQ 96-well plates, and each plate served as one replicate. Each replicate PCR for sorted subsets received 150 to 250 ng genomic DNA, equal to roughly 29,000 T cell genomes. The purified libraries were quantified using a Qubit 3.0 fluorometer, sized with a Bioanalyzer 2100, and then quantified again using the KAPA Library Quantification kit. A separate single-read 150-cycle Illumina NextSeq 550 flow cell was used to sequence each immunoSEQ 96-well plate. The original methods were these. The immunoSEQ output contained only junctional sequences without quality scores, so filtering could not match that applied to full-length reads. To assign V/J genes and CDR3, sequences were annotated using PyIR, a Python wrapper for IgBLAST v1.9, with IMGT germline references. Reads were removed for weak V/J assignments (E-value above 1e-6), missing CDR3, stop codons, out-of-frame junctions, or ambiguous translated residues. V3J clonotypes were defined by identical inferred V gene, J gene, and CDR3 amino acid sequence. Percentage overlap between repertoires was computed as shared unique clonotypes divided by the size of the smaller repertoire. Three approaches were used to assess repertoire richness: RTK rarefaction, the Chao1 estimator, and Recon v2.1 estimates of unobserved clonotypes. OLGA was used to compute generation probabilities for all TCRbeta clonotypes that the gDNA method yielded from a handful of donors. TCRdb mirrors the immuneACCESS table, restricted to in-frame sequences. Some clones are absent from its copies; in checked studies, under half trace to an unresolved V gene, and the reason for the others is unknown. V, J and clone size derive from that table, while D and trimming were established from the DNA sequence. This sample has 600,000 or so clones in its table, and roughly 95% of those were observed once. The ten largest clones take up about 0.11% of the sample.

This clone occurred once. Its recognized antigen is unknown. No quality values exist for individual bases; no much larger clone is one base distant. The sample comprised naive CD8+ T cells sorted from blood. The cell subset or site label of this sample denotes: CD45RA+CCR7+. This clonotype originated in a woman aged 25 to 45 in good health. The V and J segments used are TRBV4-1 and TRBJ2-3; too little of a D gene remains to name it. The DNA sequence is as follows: TGCGCCAGCAGCCCAAATACGGGTACGCAGTATTTT. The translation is CASSPNTGTQYF.